The T cell receptor (beta chain) under discussion was sequenced for a study of blood T cell repertoires in COVID-19. Study summary: The United States, Italy and Spain were the sources of the acute and convalescent COVID-19 samples. T cells, B-cell-depleted T cells, or PBMCs provided the cDNA or gDNA that served as material.

The data were produced by immunoSEQ multiplex PCR, yet TCRdb's version contains in-frame clones alone and is incomplete. The profile shows about 180,000 clones, around 85% of them singletons. Germline CDR1 MNHEY, CDR2 SMNVEV (reference sequence). Trimming took 6 bases from V and 5 from J; bases not matched to a gene: 4. The CDR3 length is 14 residues. The material sequenced was peripheral blood. The TCR sequence derives from a man aged 45 to 65 with active or convalescent COVID-19. V is TRBV27 and J is TRBJ1-4, with 9 bases lining up with TRBD1. The CDR3 bases are TGTGCCAGCAGCGCCGGGACAGGGAATGAAAAACTGTTTTTT. Residues: CASSAGTGNEKLFF.